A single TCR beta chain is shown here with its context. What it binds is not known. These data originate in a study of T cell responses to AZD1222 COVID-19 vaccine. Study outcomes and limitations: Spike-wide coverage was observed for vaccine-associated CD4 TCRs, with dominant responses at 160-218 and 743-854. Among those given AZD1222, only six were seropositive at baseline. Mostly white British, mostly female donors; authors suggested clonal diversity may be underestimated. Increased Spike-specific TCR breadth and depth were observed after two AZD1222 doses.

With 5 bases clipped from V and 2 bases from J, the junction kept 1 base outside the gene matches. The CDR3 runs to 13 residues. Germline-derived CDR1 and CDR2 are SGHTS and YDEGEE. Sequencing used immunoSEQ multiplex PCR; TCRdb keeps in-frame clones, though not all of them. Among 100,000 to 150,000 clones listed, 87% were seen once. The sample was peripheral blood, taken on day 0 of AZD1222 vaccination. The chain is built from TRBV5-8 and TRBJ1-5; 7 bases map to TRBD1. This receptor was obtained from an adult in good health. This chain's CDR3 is CASSGTGNQPQHF. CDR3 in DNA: TGTGCCAGCAGTGGGACAGGCAATCAGCCCCAGCATTTT.